This T cell receptor beta chain was found in a study of technical replicates of blood from a few donors. The CDR3 spans 16 residues. V lost 3 bases and J lost 2, with 14 bases in between. Germline lookup yields CDR1 MNHNS and CDR2 SASEGT. The assay was immunoSEQ multiplex PCR, and TCRdb's table has in-frame clones only and misses some. The sample yields about 84,000 clones, approximately 97% seen once. The clonotype was recovered from a human donor in good health. The rearrangement links TRBV6-1 to TRBJ1-3, with D perhaps TRBD1 (5 bases). Sequenced material: T cells isolated from PBMCs. The CDR3 DNA is TGTGCCAGCAGTGATTCCGTGGAGGGGACTGGAAACACCATATATTTT. Translated: CASSDSVEGTGNTIYF.